Ten or more counts support the clone carrying this TCR beta chain. This sample is drawn from a study of T cells of healthy individuals. TCRdb analysed the 5' RACE reads with MiXCR anew, one entry per CDR3 protein. Of approximately 50,000 distinct CDR3 sequences in the sample, approximately 15% were seen once. Germline values: CDR1 MNHEY, CDR2 SVGEGT. CDR3 length: 12 amino acids. With 6 bases clipped from V and 5 bases from J, the junction kept 3 bases outside the gene matches. The receptor comes from a human donor in good health. This rearrangement joins TRBV6-2 or TRBV6-3 to TRBJ1-1; 7 bases are shared with TRBD1. The CDR3 nucleotides are TGTGCCAGCAGGGCAGGGGGGACTGAAGCTTTCTTT. Translating gives CASRAGGTEAFF.